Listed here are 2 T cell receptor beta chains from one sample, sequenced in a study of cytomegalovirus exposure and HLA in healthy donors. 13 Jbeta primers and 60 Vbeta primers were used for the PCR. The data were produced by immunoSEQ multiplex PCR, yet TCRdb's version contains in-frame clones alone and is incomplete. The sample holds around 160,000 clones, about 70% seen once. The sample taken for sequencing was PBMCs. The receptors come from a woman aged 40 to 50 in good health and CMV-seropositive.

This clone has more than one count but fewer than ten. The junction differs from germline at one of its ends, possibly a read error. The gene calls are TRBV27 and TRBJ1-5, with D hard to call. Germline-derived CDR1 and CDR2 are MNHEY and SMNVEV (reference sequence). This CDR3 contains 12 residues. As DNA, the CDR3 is TGTTCCAGCAGTTCGAGAGGACAGCCCCAGCATTTT. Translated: CSSSSRGQPQHF.

CDR3 nucleotides: TGTGCCAGCTCTACTAGCGGGAGTATTGAGCAGTTCTTC. It encodes CASSTSGSIEQFF. The V call is TRBV2, the J call TRBJ2-1; the match to TRBD2 covers 11 bases. V was pared by 8 bases and J by 9 bases, with 6 bases of the junction left unmatched. The CDR3 is made up of 13 amino acids. Germline loops: CDR1 SNHLY, CDR2 FYNNEI.